This T cell receptor beta chain is from a study of control samples from healthy donors and cancer patients. Profiling relied on immunoSEQ multiplex PCR, and the TCRdb table lists in-frame clones only, not all of them. The sample has some 150,000 clones; about 90% are singletons. The CDR3 sequence is 15 residues long. The sequencing sample was made of blood. The clonotype originates from a man aged 30-40 years in good health. The V call is TRBV1, the J call TRBJ1-1; TRBD1 was called by the table and not checked on the DNA. TRBV1 is given as a pseudogene. The CDR3 region has the DNA TGCACCAGCAGCCACCCGACAGGGTCGAACACTGAAGCTTTCTTT. As protein: CTSSHPTGSNTEAFF.